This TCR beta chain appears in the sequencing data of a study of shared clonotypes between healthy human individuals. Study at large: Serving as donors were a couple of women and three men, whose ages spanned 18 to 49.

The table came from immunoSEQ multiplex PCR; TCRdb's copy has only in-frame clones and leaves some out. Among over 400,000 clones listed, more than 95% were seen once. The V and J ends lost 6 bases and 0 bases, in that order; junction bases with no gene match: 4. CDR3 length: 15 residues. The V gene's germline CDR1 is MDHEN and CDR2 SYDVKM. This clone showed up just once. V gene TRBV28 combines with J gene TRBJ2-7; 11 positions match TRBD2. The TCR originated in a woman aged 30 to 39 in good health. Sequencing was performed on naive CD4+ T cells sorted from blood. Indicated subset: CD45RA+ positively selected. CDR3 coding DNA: TGTGCCAGCAGCAGACTAGCGGGAAACTCCTACGAGCAGTACTTC. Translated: CASSRLAGNSYEQYF.